This TCR beta chain was identified in a study of neoadjuvant nivolumab and ipilimumab in lung cancer. A word on this clone: Its specificity is unknown.

The study's findings and limits: Pretherapy blood TCR richness correlated positively with resected tumor richness. TCR richness and clonality were higher in tumors than adjacent uninvolved lung.

V shed 7 bases and J shed 5 bases, with 12 bases lying between them. In germline, CDR1 is SNHLY, CDR2 FYNNEI. There are 13 residues in the CDR3. Repertoires were generated with immunoSEQ multiplex PCR, while TCRdb's copy carries only in-frame clones and drops some. The sample has 25,000 to 35,000 clones, approximately 90% seen once. Sequenced material: peripheral blood, taken after neoadjuvant nivolumab, alone or with ipilimumab, at or shortly before surgery. The chain carries TRBV2 and TRBJ2-4; maybe TRBD2 (6 bases). This receptor was taken from an adult with non-small cell lung cancer. The CDR3, as DNA: TGTGCCAGCACTCGGACGGGGGAAAACATTCAGTACTTC. It encodes CASTRTGENIQYF.